Here is one T cell receptor beta chain with its context. This clone was detected only a few times. Its antigen is unknown. Qualities for individual bases were not recorded, and no much larger clone is one base off. These data originate in a study of beta chain features in type 1 diabetes (dated by TCRdb to 2016 to 2019). About the study as a whole: Mean age, gender distribution, total cell number and subset yield were not different between patients and healthy donors. In the study, TCRB repertoires of sorted circulating CD4+ T cell subsets from recently diagnosed type 1 diabetes patients were compared with those of matched healthy donors. Regulatory and stem cell-like memory subsets were obtained from only 8 patients and about eight healthy donors, while naive and central memory subsets were obtained from all 30 or so donors. Across all samples, around 99 million sorted cells were examined, and cell number per subset correlated strongly with RNA yield.

From each donor, a single peripheral blood sample of about 120 mL on average was drawn into heparinised tubes. Naive, central memory, regulatory and stem cell-like memory CD4+ T cells were sorted on a BD FACSAria II using a panel including CD45RO, CCR7, CD25, CD127, CD95 and CD27. Purity was above 95% for every sorted population. Right away, PBMCs were isolated by Lymphoprep density gradient centrifugation and were stained directly, with no culture step. So that batch effects would be minimized, each experiment stained and sorted samples in pairs, pairing one healthy donor with one patient. The entire amount of isolated RNA was reverse transcribed using the High Capacity cDNA Reverse Transcription Kit, so the sequenced TCRB transcripts were expressed ones. Deep immunoSEQ sequencing was applied to naive, central memory and regulatory T cell samples, giving an average of roughly 3.3 million total reads per sample. Sorted cells were lysed in RLT buffer and RNA was extracted with DNase-treated RNeasy Micro or Mini kits, depending on cell number. To prevent cross-contamination, each cell subset was processed individually, whereas patient and healthy donor samples were processed jointly. The immunoSEQ multiplex PCR was used to amplify TCRB sequences from cDNA, generating 87-bp fragments that spanned the CDR3 region. Sequencing of the amplicons was done on the Illumina HiSeq platform. The paper's processing steps were these. PCR bias was computationally corrected using synthetic template baselines, reads within Hamming distance 2 were collapsed, and singletons that could not be merged were discarded. By aligning reads against IMGT, V, D and J genes, CDR3 length, and insertions or deletions at six rearrangement sites were assigned. Within each subset, clonotype counts were normalized to the number of sorted cells before true diversity and Gini coefficients were calculated with the tcR R package. The overlap coefficient, calculated on TCRB nucleotide sequences, was used to quantify repertoire sharing. TCRdb holds this immuneACCESS table with in-frame rearrangements only. Some clones are missing; in checked studies, unresolved V genes explain under half, and the rest has no known cause. The DNA was the basis for D and trimming; V, J and clone size are from that table. In all, the sample holds under 300,000 clones, and 25% to 35% of those were seen once. 4% of the sample is taken by the ten largest.

From the germline V gene, CDR1 is SNHLY and CDR2 is FYNNEI. V and J are trimmed by 7 bases and 3 bases, and the gene matches miss 6 bases of the junction. From its cysteine to its phenylalanine, the CDR3 spans 15 amino acids. The sequence is cut down to CDR3 DNA, 45 bases in frame from base 1. Study-wide conclusions, independent of this receptor: Type 1 diabetes patients showed a moderate but significant shortening of TCRB CDR3 length in all four CD4+ subsets. Because cDNA was sequenced instead of genomic DNA, activated cells with high expression could be over-represented, although the groups did not differ in activation or CD3 levels. HLA sub-analyses involved small numbers of individuals, so any influence of HLA type on TCRB rearrangement remained unresolved. Shorter templates might have been favored by PCR, but patient and control samples were amplified and corrected together, so both groups would have been affected equally by any skew. Fewer insertions and more nucleotide deletions at VDJ recombination sites were observed in patients with type 1 diabetes, implying thymic rearrangement abnormalities. Naive, central memory and regulatory TCRB repertoires appeared more similar among patients than among healthy donors.

The V and J segments used are TRBV2 and TRBJ1-2; 12 of the junction bases match TRBD1. This TCR was recovered from a man aged 25-45 years in good health. Sequencing was carried out using central memory CD4+ T cells from blood. The DNA sequence is given as TGTGCCAGCAATGACGGGACAGGGGGCGACTATGGCTACACCTTC. Its protein is CASNDGTGGDYGYTF.